The 5 T cell receptor beta chains reported below all come from one sample, sequenced in a study of OX40 agonist ivuxolimab in advanced cancers. Data came from immunoSEQ multiplex PCR; TCRdb stores just in-frame clones and leaves some out. The top ten clones hold 0.5% to 0.7% of a sample with 95,000 to 150,000 clones, around 89% of them seen once. The specimen was CD4+ or CD8+ T cells sorted from blood, collected in a trial of the OX40 agonist ivuxolimab. Source of these receptors: an adult with an advanced solid tumor such as melanoma, head and neck, liver or kidney cancer.

In this sample, this clone turned up a few times. This chain connects TRBV21-1 to TRBJ1-2. TRBV21-1 is designated a pseudogene. The CDR3 is made up of 10 amino acids. The CDR3 DNA reads as TGTGCCAGCAGAAGGTATGGCTACACCTTC. The encoded protein is CASRRYGYTF.

This clone was observed a handful of times. The V and J genes are TRBV7-9 and TRBJ2-7; 10 bases agree with TRBD1. J was trimmed by 3 bases and V by 5 bases; bases with no gene match: 7. Germline assignment: CDR1 SEHNR and CDR2 FQNEAQ (reference sequence). CDR3 length: 15 residues. For the CDR3, the DNA is TGTGCCAGCAGCGAAGGGACAGGGGTTAACTACGAGCAGTACTTC. This gives the protein CASSEGTGVNYEQYF.

The rearrangement uses TRBV4-2 and TRBJ2-2, with 10 nucleotides matching TRBD2. The length of the CDR3 is 17 residues. V lost 4 bases to trimming and J lost 7 bases; unmatched junction nucleotides: 12. Germline CDR1 LGHNA, CDR2 YNFKEQ. CDR3 DNA: TGTGCCAGCAGCCCCCTGCTAGCGGGGGCGTCCGGCGGGGAGCTGTTTTTT. This translates into CASSPLLAGASGGELFF.

The chain carries TRBV9 and TRBJ2-1, with 7 positions matching TRBD2. V lost 3 bases, J lost 1 base, and 4 bases stayed unmatched. The CDR3 has 15 amino acids. CDR1 and CDR2 from the germline V gene are SGDLS and YYNGEE. The CDR3 here is CASSDRGVSYNEQFF. CDR3 sequence (DNA): TGTGCCAGCAGCGATCGGGGGGTTTCCTACAATGAGCAGTTCTTC.

This CDR3 reads CAWSQKSGYTF. The CDR3 bases are TGTGCCTGGTCCCAAAAGAGTGGCTACACCTTC. The rearrangement links TRBV30 to TRBJ1-2; D is unresolved. Germline V CDR1 and CDR2: GTSNPN, SVGIG (reference sequence). The CDR3 has 11 amino acids. V lost 5 bases, J lost 7 bases, and 11 bases lay in between.